This T cell receptor (beta chain) emerged from a study of Ad26.COV2.S vaccination and SARS-CoV-2 variants. Noted treatment: roughly 20 received Ad26.COV2.S at low or high dose, single or two shots; about 5 received placebo; per-sample allocation not given. Sampling was done on day 63 after the first vaccine or placebo injection. Some clones are missing from TCRdb's copy, which holds only in-frame ones; the method was immunoSEQ multiplex PCR. Altogether fewer than 400,000 clones are present, about 90% being singletons, with the ten largest covering over 5%. Trimming left V 0 bases short and J 10 bases short, with 10 bases between. Germline V gives CDR1 SGHRS, CDR2 YFSETQ. CDR3 length: 12 residues.

The specimen comprised peripheral blood, sampled in a trial of Ad26.COV2.S vaccine versus placebo. This rearrangement joins TRBV5-1 to TRBJ1-2, with a weak D call TRBD1 (6 bases). The TCR originated in a person between 18 and 65 years old who received the Ad26.COV2.S COVID-19 vaccine or a placebo. CDR3 protein: CASSLDREAYTF. As DNA, the CDR3 is TGCGCCAGCAGCTTGGACAGGGAGGCCTACACCTTC.